One TCR beta chain is described in this entry. Its antigen remains unidentified. One junction end does not reproduce the germline sequence, and a read error may be involved. Other DNA sequences within the sample encode an identical CDR3. This CDR3 has 15 amino acids. Germline loops: CDR1 LNHDA, CDR2 SQIVND (reference sequence). This entry is derived from a study of cytomegalovirus exposure and HLA in healthy donors. Whole-study context: From roughly 180 million T cells, an earlier analysis saw approximately 110 million unique TCR beta sequences. In an early release, HLA-typed donors contributed tens of millions of unique TCR sequences.

The PCR had 60 Vbeta and 13 Jbeta primers. TCRdb's table, derived via immunoSEQ multiplex PCR, lists solely in-frame clones and lacks some. The sample totals some 75,000 clones. General study findings and limits: In an earlier analysis, most TCR beta V segments were productive about 87% or about 30% of the time. The study designated roughly 150 TCR beta chains cytomegalovirus-associated.

Sequenced input: PBMCs. This TCR came from a middle-aged man in good health and CMV-seronegative. The chain joins TRBV19 to TRBJ2-4, with D maybe TRBD1 (5 bases). In DNA form, the CDR3 reads TGTGCCAGTAGTGTCAGGGTGGTAGGCAAAAACATCCAGTACTTC. Translation: CASSVRVVGKNIQYF.